This entry lists 24 T cell receptor beta chains sequenced from one sample in a study of CD8 T cells in ankylosing spondylitis. The study's findings and limits: Characteristic of ankylosing spondylitis blood, it appeared, was a TCR beta motif comprising several highly homologous variants.

No antigen is known for these receptors. TCRdb reprocessed the 5' RACE reads via MiXCR and lists one record per CDR3 protein. The table records around 490,000 distinct CDR3 sequences, approximately 5.3% of them present only once. The sequencing sample was made of blood, either unsorted or a sorted T cell fraction (not recorded which). These receptors were obtained from a male donor with ankylosing spondylitis.

There are many counts of this clonotype. The genes are TRBV5-1 and TRBJ1-5; the match to TRBD1 covers 9 bases. The CDR3 spans 16 residues. Germline trimming cut 0 bases from V and 0 bases from J; bases unmatched to any gene: 1. Germline loops: CDR1 SGHRS, CDR2 YFSETQ. CDR3 DNA sequence: TGCGCCAGCAGCTTGGGGACAGGGGATAGCAATCAGCCCCAGCATTTT. Translating gives CASSLGTGDSNQPQHF.

There are many counts of this clonotype. The J gene is TRBJ2-5, the V gene TRBV5-8; no firm D call. Germline values: CDR1 SGHTS, CDR2 YDEGEE. CDR3 length: 14 residues. V lost 1 base to trimming and J lost 3 bases, with 10 bases between them. The CDR3 DNA reads as TGTGCCAGCAGCTTGTGGTACTCCGAAGAGACCCAGTACTTC. Amino acids: CASSLWYSEETQYF. The whole variable domain, remainder taken from reference TRBV5-8 and TRBJ2-5, is EAGVTQSPTHLIKTRGQQATLRCSPISGHTSVYWYQQALGLGLQFLLWYDEGEERNRGNFPPRFSGRQFPNYSSELNVNALELEDSALYLCASSLWYSEETQYFGPGTRLLVL.

Ten or more counts support this clonotype. The chain recombines TRBV28 with TRBJ2-1; tentatively, D is TRBD1 or TRBD2 (5 bases each). Trimming cost V 6 bases and J 8 bases, with 11 bases left between them. Germline values: CDR1 MDHEN, CDR2 SYDVKM. This CDR3 contains 12 residues. This CDR3 is CASRRGVDEQFF. As DNA, the CDR3 is TGTGCCAGCAGGCGAGGGGTGGATGAGCAGTTCTTC.

The sample holds many counts of this clonotype. The chain carries TRBV7-9 and TRBJ2-2; the D gene is possibly TRBD1 (5 bases). Between the trimmed V and J ends, which lost 5 bases and 3 bases, there was a span of 10 bases. Germline values: CDR1 SEHNR, CDR2 FQNEAQ (reference sequence). CDR3 length equals 14 residues. CDR3 DNA: TGTGCCAGCAGCCGCACAGGAGACACCGGGGAGCTGTTTTTT. It is translated as CASSRTGDTGELFF.

The V and J genes are TRBV14 and TRBJ2-1; D remains unclear. V was trimmed by 1 base and J by 4 bases, leaving 14 bases between them. The CDR3 is 16 residues long. Per germline, CDR1 SGHDN and CDR2 FVKESK. The CDR3 reads CASSQGLDPYYNEQFF. The CDR3 DNA follows: TGTGCCAGCAGCCAAGGATTGGATCCATATTACAATGAGCAGTTCTTC.

This clonotype was seen only a few times. The chain is built from TRBV5-1 and TRBJ2-5, with D perhaps matching TRBD1 (7 bases). The V end lost 4 bases, the J end lost 4 bases, and 17 bases lay between the germline ends. The germline V gene encodes CDR1 SGHRS and CDR2 YFSETQ. This CDR3 is built from 15 residues. CDR3 sequence: CASSRLTQGGETQYF. The CDR3 nucleotides are TGCGCCAGCAGCCGACTAACCCAGGGGGGAGAGACCCAGTACTTC.

This clonotype has ten or more counts. In DNA, the CDR3 is TGTGCCAGCAGTTTTAAACAGGGAGGCGAGACCCAGTACTTC. Translating it yields CASSFKQGGETQYF. The chain is built from TRBV12-3 or TRBV12-4 and TRBJ2-5; D tentatively fits TRBD1 or TRBD2 (6 bases each). V lost 3 bases and J 5 bases, leaving 13 bases between the germline ends. The CDR3 consists of 14 residues.

In this sample, this clonotype turned up many times. The gene calls are TRBV18 and TRBJ1-2, with D maybe TRBD1 (5 bases). V lost 3 bases, J lost 1 base, and 12 bases lay in between. The CDR3 has 15 residues. Germline V gives CDR1 KGHSH, CDR2 LQKENI. CDR3 sequence reads: CASSPPGRGNYGYTF. The CDR3 DNA is TGTGCCAGCTCACCGCCGGGACGGGGTAACTATGGCTACACCTTC.

This clonotype was counted many times. The chain carries TRBV4-3 and TRBJ1-2; no definite D call. This CDR3 is built from 16 residues. Germline V CDR1 and CDR2: LGHNA, YSLEER. The germline V and J ends were trimmed by 1 base and 7 bases, with 19 bases remaining between them. CDR3: CASSQVVGGIWGGYTF. The CDR3 region has the DNA TGCGCCAGCAGCCAAGTGGTCGGCGGGATTTGGGGTGGCTACACCTTC.

This clonotype has ten or more counts. The genes are TRBV25-1 and TRBJ2-3, with D tentatively TRBD2 (5 bases). The CDR3 consists of 14 residues. Trimming cost V 10 bases and J 8 bases, with 22 bases left between them. Germline-derived CDR1 and CDR2 are MGHDK and SYGVNS. The CDR3 DNA reads as TGTGCCACCCGGCATTTTTCTGACGCGGGTACGCAGTATTTT. Translated, it gives CATRHFSDAGTQYF.

The V call is TRBV20-1, the J call TRBJ2-7, with D unresolved. The CDR3 sequence is 10 residues long. CDR1 is DFQATT and CDR2 is SNEGSKA in the germline V gene (reference sequence). V lost 5 bases and J lost 4, with 6 bases in between. The CDR3 here is CSAAPYEQYF. CDR3 sequence (DNA): TGCAGTGCTGCCCCGTACGAGCAGTACTTC.

This clonotype was seen at least ten times. The chain uses TRBV7-2 and TRBJ1-4, with 7 positions matching TRBD1. The germline V gene encodes CDR1 SGHTA and CDR2 FQGNSA. CDR3 size: 17 residues. V trimming: 1 base; J trimming: 7 bases; junction bases outside the gene matches: 12. CDR3 sequence reads: CASSLVDRVGFGEKLFF. The CDR3 DNA is TGTGCCAGCAGCTTAGTAGACAGGGTGGGATTTGGTGAAAAACTGTTTTTT.

This clonotype was picked up many times. The V gene is TRBV27, the J gene TRBJ1-5; D ambiguous. V lost 3 bases and J lost 4, with 7 bases in between. The CDR3 is 13 residues long. Per the germline V gene, CDR1 is MNHEY and CDR2 is SMNVEV (reference sequence). The CDR3 coding sequence is TGTGCCAGCAGTTTGCAGACAAATCAGCCCCAGCATTTT. Its translation: CASSLQTNQPQHF.

This clonotype was counted at least ten times. This CDR3 reads CASSYLAGLDYGYTF. The CDR3 DNA sequence: TGTGCCAGCAGTTACCTTGCAGGACTAGACTATGGCTACACCTTC. The rearrangement joins TRBV6-5 to TRBJ1-2; D ambiguous. CDR1 and CDR2 (germline): MNHEY, SVGAGI. V lost 2 bases and J lost 3, with 13 bases in between. There are 15 residues in the CDR3.

As DNA, the CDR3 is TGTGCCAGCAGAGGGGTACGGTTCAATGAGCAGTTCTTC. Protein sequence: CASRGVRFNEQFF. The V call is TRBV2, the J call TRBJ2-1, with D tentatively TRBD1 (5 bases). V was shortened by 6 bases and J by 6 bases, with 12 bases between the two germline ends. The CDR3 has 13 residues. Germline V gene sequence: CDR1 SNHLY, CDR2 FYNNEI. The complete variable domain, with remaining parts taken from reference TRBV2 and TRBJ2-1, reads EPEVTQTPSHQVTQMGQEVILRCVPISNHLYFYWYRQILGQKVEFLVSFYNNEISEKSEIFDDQFSVERPDGSNFTLKIRSTKLEDSAMYFCASRGVRFNEQFFGPGTRLTVL.

This clonotype showed up many times. The chain uses TRBV4-3 and TRBJ2-3; 7 bases line up with TRBD2. This CDR3 comprises 13 residues. V lost 0 bases, J lost 9 bases, and 3 bases stayed unmatched. Germline CDR1 reads LGHNA; CDR2 reads YSLEER. The CDR3, as DNA: TGCGCCAGCAGCCAAGAGGGTAGCGGGACGCAGTATTTT. Translating gives CASSQEGSGTQYF.

This clonotype has just a few counts. V gene TRBV30 combines with J gene TRBJ1-1; maybe TRBD1 (6 bases). Trimming took off 2 bases at V and 4 bases at J, with 11 bases between the two ends. Germline-derived CDR1 and CDR2 are GTSNPN and SVGIG (reference sequence). The CDR3 has 13 amino acids. The chain's CDR3 is CAWSILDSTEAFF. The CDR3, as DNA: TGTGCCTGGAGTATCTTGGACAGCACTGAAGCTTTCTTT.

This clonotype was found many times. This chain uses TRBV25-1 with TRBJ1-4; 7 positions match TRBD1. This CDR3 has 14 residues. In germline, CDR1 is MGHDK, CDR2 SYGVNS. The trim removed 2 bases at V and 8 bases at J, leaving 5 bases unmatched. This CDR3 reads CASSELDREEKLFF. The CDR3 nucleotides read TGTGCCAGCAGTGAACTTGACAGGGAAGAAAAACTGTTTTTT.

This clonotype was observed at least ten times. The CDR3 region is CASSYSSRGGPEAFF. CDR3 nucleotide sequence: TGTGCCAGCAGTTACTCGAGTAGGGGGGGGCCTGAAGCTTTCTTT. This chain uses TRBV6-5 with TRBJ1-1, with a tentative D call TRBD1 (6 bases). With 0 bases removed from V and 6 bases from J, the gap between germline ends came to 14 bases. The CDR3 is made up of 15 amino acids. The V gene's germline CDR1 is MNHEY and CDR2 SVGAGI.

J is TRBJ2-5 and V is TRBV20-1; 10 positions match TRBD2. Germline loops: CDR1 DFQATT, CDR2 SNEGSKA (reference sequence). The CDR3 extends over 14 amino acids. Losses at the gene ends were 7 bases for V and 5 bases for J; bases not matched to a gene: 10. CDR3 sequence: CSGRAGGSGETQYF. CDR3 sequence (DNA): TGCAGTGGGAGAGCGGGGGGGAGTGGGGAGACCCAGTACTTC.

This clonotype was seen many times. V is TRBV5-1 and J is TRBJ2-7, with 7 bases lining up with TRBD1. This CDR3 region has 13 residues. In germline, CDR1 is SGHRS, CDR2 YFSETQ. V lost 5 bases and J lost 2; bases outside the gene matches: 4. The CDR3 sequence: CASSRQGPYEQYF. The CDR3 DNA is TGCGCCAGCAGTAGACAGGGCCCCTACGAGCAGTACTTC.

This clonotype was recorded at least ten times. The chain combines TRBV7-3 with TRBJ2-3, with 8 bases lining up with TRBD2. This CDR3 has 14 residues. The germline V gene has CDR1 SGHTA and CDR2 FQGTGA. J lost 4 bases, V lost 2 bases, and 2 bases had no gene match. As DNA, the CDR3 is TGTGCCAGCAGCTTAGCGGGGGGCTCAGATACGCAGTATTTT. It yields the protein CASSLAGGSDTQYF.

This clonotype was observed many times. The rearrangement joins TRBV7-2 to TRBJ2-7, with TRBD1 matching 8 bases. V shed 1 base, J shed 5 bases, and the junction held 7 bases outside the gene matches. Germline V gene data show CDR1 as SGHTA and CDR2 as FQGNSA. The CDR3 has 15 residues. As DNA, the CDR3 is TGTGCCAGCAGCTTAGGGTACAGGGGGAACCACGAGCAGTACTTC. Protein: CASSLGYRGNHEQYF.

In this sample, this clonotype turned up a few times. The V gene is TRBV18, the J gene TRBJ2-3; D unresolved. CDR3 length equals 12 residues. Per the germline V gene, CDR1 is KGHSH and CDR2 is LQKENI. The V end lost 1 base, the J end lost 14 bases, and 13 bases lay between the germline ends. The CDR3 protein is CASSPLRGPRYF. The CDR3, as DNA: TGTGCCAGCTCACCACTAAGAGGACCCCGGTATTTT.